This T cell receptor beta chain was identified during a study of type 1 and type 2 diabetes patients. Study details: Donors were type 1 diabetes, type 2 diabetes, or nondiabetic controls. A total of under 25,000,000 paired-end reads came from the whole study.

Per germline, CDR1 SGHTA and CDR2 FQGTGA. This CDR3 comprises 16 residues. As for this clonotype: The junction and the germline gene differ at one end; a read error may be behind it.

Amplification started from genomic DNA. Amplification of the beta chain CDR3 used 30 forward and 13 reverse multiplex primers. Using its own MiXCR run on the multiplex PCR reads, TCRdb lists one record per CDR3 protein. This table holds 280,000 or so distinct CDR3 sequences, more than 45% found once. This rearrangement joins TRBV7-3 to TRBJ2-5; TRBD1 matches at 9 bases. Sequencing was performed on peripheral blood mononuclear cells (PBMCs). This TCR was sampled from a man between 18 and 29 years old with type 2 diabetes. CDR3 in amino acids: CASSQSGQGMRETLYF. CDR3 DNA sequence: TGTGCCAGCAGCCAATCCGGACAGGGGATGAGAGAGACCCTGTACTTC.